What follows are 18 T cell receptor beta chains derived from one specimen sequenced in a study of beta chain features in type 1 diabetes. Study observations and caveats: There was a moderate but significant shortening of TCRB CDR3s in all four CD4+ subsets of Type 1 diabetes patients.

Antigen specificity for these receptors is unknown. Investigators reverse transcribed all isolated RNA, so they sequenced expressed TCRB transcripts. Repertoires were generated with immunoSEQ multiplex PCR, while TCRdb's copy carries only in-frame clones and drops some. Among around 120,000 clones listed, approximately 15% were seen once. The material sequenced was central memory CD4+ T cells from blood. The receptors were sampled from a man aged 18 to 35 with type 1 diabetes.

This clone was counted many times. The V call is TRBV30, the J call TRBJ1-5; D not resolved. In germline, CDR1 is GTSNPN, CDR2 SVGIG (reference sequence). This CDR3 comprises 12 residues. V lost 0 bases and J lost 6, with 6 bases in between. This CDR3 is CAWSVDIQPQHF. In DNA form, the CDR3 reads TGTGCCTGGAGTGTTGACATTCAGCCCCAGCATTTT.

Concerning this clone itself: Possible read error: a much larger clone is one base away. V and J are TRBV30 and TRBJ1-3; D uncertain. The CDR3 covers 14 residues. Germline lookup yields CDR1 GTSNPN and CDR2 SVGIG (reference sequence). Trimming left V 3 bases short and J 0 bases short, with 9 bases between. This CDR3 reads CAWRDGCSGNTIYF. The CDR3 bases are TGTGCCTGGAGGGACGGGTGCTCTGGAAACACCATATATTTT.

This clone was seen more than once but under ten times. The rearrangement links TRBV10-3 to TRBJ1-1; perhaps TRBD1 as D (6 bases). The CDR3 spans 14 residues. In germline, CDR1 is ENHRY, CDR2 SYGVKD. V was trimmed by 10 bases and J by 0 bases, leaving 15 bases between them. CDR3 coding DNA: TGTGCCACCGGGGGCGCGGGGATGAACACTGAAGCTTTCTTT. It translates to CATGGAGMNTEAFF.

This clone has more than one count but fewer than ten. V gene TRBV7-2 combines with J gene TRBJ2-5; 9 bases line up with TRBD2. The CDR3 is 17 amino acids. Trimming removed 5 bases from V and 5 bases from J; junction bases left unmatched: 15. Germline V gives CDR1 SGHTA, CDR2 FQGNSA. CDR3 in DNA: TGTGCCAGCAGCCCGACCCTAGCGGGGACGGGGGCGGAGACCCAGTACTTC. Its translation: CASSPTLAGTGAETQYF.

This clone was counted only a few times. The CDR3, as DNA: TGTGCCAGCAGCCTCGGACTCGACACAGATACGCAGTATTTT. Translating gives CASSLGLDTDTQYF. The gene calls are TRBV7-9 and TRBJ2-3; D is possibly TRBD2 (5 bases). The CDR3 runs to 14 residues. The germline V gene encodes CDR1 SEHNR and CDR2 FQNEAQ (reference sequence). The V gene lost 5 bases and the J gene lost 2 bases, with 11 bases spanning the gap.

This clone was found a few times. V usage is TRBV4-2 and J usage is TRBJ1-2, with 7 nucleotides matching TRBD1. CDR1 LGHNA and CDR2 YNFKEQ come from the germline V gene. This CDR3 contains 16 residues. With 0 bases clipped from V and 4 bases from J, the junction kept 8 bases outside the gene matches. DNA of the CDR3: TGTGCCAGCAGCCAAGATAGTACAGGGGACGTCTATGGCTACACCTTC. Its translation is CASSQDSTGDVYGYTF.

The V gene is TRBV5-1, the J gene TRBJ2-1, with D perhaps TRBD2 (6 bases). This CDR3 has 15 residues. The V end was cut by 4 bases, the J end by 2 bases, with 13 bases between. Germline CDR1 reads SGHRS; CDR2 reads YFSETQ. This chain's CDR3 is CASSLLGGTYNEQFF. The CDR3 DNA reads as TGCGCCAGCAGCCTGCTTGGCGGGACCTACAATGAGCAGTTCTTC. Variable domain in full (rest from reference TRBV5-1 and TRBJ2-1): KAGVTQTPRYLIKTRGQQVTLSCSPISGHRSVSWYQQTPGQGLQFLFEYFSETQRNKGNFPGRFSGRQFSNSRSEMNVSTLELGDSALYLCASSLLGGTYNEQFFGPGTRLTVL.

This clone was seen a few times. The V and J genes are TRBV5-4 and TRBJ1-3, with D unclear. Looked up from germline, CDR1 is SGHNT and CDR2 is YYREEE (reference sequence). V lost 4 bases to trimming and J lost 0 bases, with 8 bases between them. The CDR3 extends over 14 amino acids. This chain's CDR3 is CASSPDPSGNTIYF. CDR3 in DNA: TGTGCCAGCAGCCCGGATCCCTCTGGAAACACCATATATTTT.

The chain carries TRBV29-1 and TRBJ1-1, with D perhaps TRBD1 (5 bases). V lost 6 bases, J lost 1 base, and 15 bases lay in between. From germline, CDR1 is SQVTM and CDR2 ANQGSEA. The CDR3 spans 14 residues. The CDR3 is CSVLGQSGNTEAFF. CDR3 bases: TGCAGCGTCCTAGGACAAAGTGGGAACACTGAAGCTTTCTTT.

The table lists this clone with a few counts. This sequence joins TRBV7-9 and TRBJ2-5; D is undetermined. The CDR3 length is 18 residues. Germline lookup yields CDR1 SEHNR and CDR2 FQNEAQ (reference sequence). The V end lost 5 bases, the J end lost 1 base, and 23 bases lay between the germline ends. Here the CDR3 reads CASSPKGPGYFAQETQYF. The CDR3 coding sequence is TGTGCCAGCAGCCCCAAGGGCCCGGGTTATTTCGCCCAAGAGACCCAGTACTTC.

Comments on this clone: The junction departs from the called germline gene at one end, perhaps through a read error. Other nucleotide sequences from this sample produce the same CDR3. This rearrangement joins TRBV15 to TRBJ2-5; no reliable D call. The CDR3 extends over 13 amino acids. Per germline, CDR1 LNHNV and CDR2 YYDKDF (reference sequence). The CDR3 DNA is TGTGCCACTAGCAGAGACGCTGAAGAGACCCAGTACTTC. The encoded protein is CATSRDAEETQYF.

The gene calls are TRBV7-9 and TRBJ2-4; D not certain. CDR1 is SEHNR, CDR2 FQNEAQ, per germline (reference sequence). Trimming shortened V by 2 bases and J by 1 base, and 6 bases separated the two germline ends. This CDR3 has 14 amino acids. Here the CDR3 reads CASSLNGAKNIQYF. CDR3 DNA sequence: TGTGCCAGCAGCTTAAACGGGGCCAAAAACATTCAGTACTTC.

The chain combines TRBV6-5 with TRBJ2-1; no definite D call. V was clipped by 2 bases and J by 0 bases, with 8 bases between them. The CDR3 is 15 amino acids. CDR1 MNHEY and CDR2 SVGAGI come from the germline V gene. The CDR3 reads CASSYGGGSYNEQFF. The DNA for the CDR3 is TGTGCCAGCAGTTACGGCGGTGGCTCCTACAATGAGCAGTTCTTC.

V usage is TRBV4-2 and J usage is TRBJ1-2; D is possibly TRBD1 (5 bases). The V gene lost 4 bases and the J gene lost 0 bases, with 12 bases spanning the gap. Per germline, CDR1 LGHNA and CDR2 YNFKEQ. This CDR3 is 15 amino acids long. CDR3 amino acids: CASSPIGVANYGYTF. The CDR3 bases are TGTGCCAGCAGCCCCATAGGGGTTGCTAACTATGGCTACACCTTC.

This clone appeared a few times. The chain links TRBV10-3 to TRBJ2-5; 7 bases are shared with TRBD2. Germline V gives CDR1 ENHRY, CDR2 SYGVKD. The V and J ends lost 2 bases and 3 bases, in that order; junction bases with no gene match: 3. This CDR3 region has 14 residues. The CDR3 DNA reads as TGTGCCATCAGTGAGATGCTAGCGGAAGAGACCCAGTACTTC. Translating gives CAISEMLAEETQYF.

This chain links TRBV5-4 with TRBJ2-1; D possibly corresponds to TRBD2 (6 bases). V was trimmed by 10 bases and J by 2 bases, leaving 22 bases between them. This CDR3 comprises 16 residues. Germline CDR1 reads SGHNT; CDR2 reads YYREEE (reference sequence). In DNA, the CDR3 is TGTGCCGGGGGACTCATGATTTCCGCGACCTACAATGAGCAGTTCTTC. Protein sequence: CAGGLMISATYNEQFF.

This rearrangement joins TRBV7-9 to TRBJ2-2; TRBD1 matches 7 bases. V lost 11 bases to trimming and J lost 2 bases; unmatched junction nucleotides: 17. Germline V gene lookup returns CDR1 SEHNR and CDR2 FQNEAQ (reference sequence). The CDR3 covers 17 residues. CDR3 bases: TGTGCCCGACCAAAGACAGGGCAGCCGCAAAACACCGGGGAGCTGTTTTTT. This codes for CARPKTGQPQNTGELFF.

For the CDR3, the DNA is TGCGCCAGCAAGTCTCTAGCGGACACAGATACGCAGTATTTT. It yields the protein CASKSLADTDTQYF. The chain links TRBV10-2 to TRBJ2-3; 7 bases align to TRBD2. CDR1 is WSHSY, CDR2 SAAADI, per germline. With V trimmed by 7 bases and J by 2 bases, 6 bases remained unmatched. The CDR3 contains 14 residues.